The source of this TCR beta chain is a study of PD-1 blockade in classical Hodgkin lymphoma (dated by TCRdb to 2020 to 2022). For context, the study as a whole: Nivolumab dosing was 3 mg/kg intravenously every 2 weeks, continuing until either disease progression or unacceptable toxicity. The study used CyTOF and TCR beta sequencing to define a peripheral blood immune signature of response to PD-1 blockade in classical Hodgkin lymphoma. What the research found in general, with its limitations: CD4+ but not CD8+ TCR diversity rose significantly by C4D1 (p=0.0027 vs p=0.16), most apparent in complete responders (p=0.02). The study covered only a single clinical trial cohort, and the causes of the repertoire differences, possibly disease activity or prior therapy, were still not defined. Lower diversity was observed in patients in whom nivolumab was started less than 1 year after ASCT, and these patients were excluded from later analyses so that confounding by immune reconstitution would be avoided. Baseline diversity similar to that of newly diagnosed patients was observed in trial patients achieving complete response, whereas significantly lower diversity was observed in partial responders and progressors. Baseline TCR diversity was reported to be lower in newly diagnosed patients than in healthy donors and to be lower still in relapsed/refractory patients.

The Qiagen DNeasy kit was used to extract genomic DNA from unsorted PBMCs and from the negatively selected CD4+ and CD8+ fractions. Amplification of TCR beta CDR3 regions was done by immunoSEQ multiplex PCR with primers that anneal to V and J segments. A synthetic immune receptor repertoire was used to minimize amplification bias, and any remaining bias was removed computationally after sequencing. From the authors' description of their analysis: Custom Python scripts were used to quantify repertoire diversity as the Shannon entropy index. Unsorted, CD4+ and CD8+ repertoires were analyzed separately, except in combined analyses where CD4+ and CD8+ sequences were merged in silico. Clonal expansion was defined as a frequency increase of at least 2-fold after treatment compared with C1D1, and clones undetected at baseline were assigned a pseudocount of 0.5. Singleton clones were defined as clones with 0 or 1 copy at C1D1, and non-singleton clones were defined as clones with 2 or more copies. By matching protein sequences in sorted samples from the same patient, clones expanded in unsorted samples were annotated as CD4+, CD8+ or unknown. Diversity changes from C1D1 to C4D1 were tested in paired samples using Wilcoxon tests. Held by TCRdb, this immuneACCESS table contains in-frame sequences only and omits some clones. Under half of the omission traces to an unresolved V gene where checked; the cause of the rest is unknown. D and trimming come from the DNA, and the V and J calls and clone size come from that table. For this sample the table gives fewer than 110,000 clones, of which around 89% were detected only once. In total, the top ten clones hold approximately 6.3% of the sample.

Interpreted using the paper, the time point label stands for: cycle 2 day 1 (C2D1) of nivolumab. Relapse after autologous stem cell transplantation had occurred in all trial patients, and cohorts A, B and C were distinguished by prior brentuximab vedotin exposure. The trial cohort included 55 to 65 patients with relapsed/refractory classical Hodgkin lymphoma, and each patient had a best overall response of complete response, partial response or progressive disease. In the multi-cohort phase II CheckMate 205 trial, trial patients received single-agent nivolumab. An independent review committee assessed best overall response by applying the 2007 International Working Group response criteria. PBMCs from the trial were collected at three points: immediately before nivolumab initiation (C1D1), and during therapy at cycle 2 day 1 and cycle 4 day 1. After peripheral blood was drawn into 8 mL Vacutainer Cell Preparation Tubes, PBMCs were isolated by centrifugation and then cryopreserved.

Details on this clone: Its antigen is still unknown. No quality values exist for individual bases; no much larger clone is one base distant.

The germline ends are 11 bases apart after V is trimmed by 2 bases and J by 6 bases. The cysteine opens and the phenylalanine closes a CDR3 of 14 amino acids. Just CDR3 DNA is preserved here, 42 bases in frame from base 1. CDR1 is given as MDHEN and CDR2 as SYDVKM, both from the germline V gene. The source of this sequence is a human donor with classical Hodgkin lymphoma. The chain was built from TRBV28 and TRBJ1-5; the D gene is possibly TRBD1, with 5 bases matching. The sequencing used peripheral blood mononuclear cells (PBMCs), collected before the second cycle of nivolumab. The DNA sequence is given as TGTGCCAGCAGTTTAGAGGTAGGGGTTCAGCCCCAGCATTTT. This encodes CASSLEVGVQPQHF.